Shown below are 28 T cell receptor beta chains from a single sample sequenced in a study of blood T cell repertoires in COVID-19. Clones were read by immunoSEQ multiplex PCR, and TCRdb kept only the in-frame ones, dropping some. The data show a few hundred thousand clones, with roughly 90% seen just once and roughly 20% held by the top ten. Sequencing was carried out using PBMCs or T cells enriched from blood (not recorded which). These receptors were taken from a woman aged 25-40 years who had recovered from COVID-19.

The rearrangement links TRBV19 to TRBJ2-2; possibly TRBD1 for D (6 bases). The V gene's germline CDR1 is LNHDA and CDR2 SQIVND (reference sequence). This CDR3 is 12 amino acids long. V lost 10 bases to trimming and J lost 3 bases, with 9 bases between them. The CDR3, as DNA: TGTGCCACCCACAGGGACACCGGGGAGCTGTTTTTT. The encoded protein is CATHRDTGELFF.

In this sample, this clone turned up once. The rearrangement joins TRBV28 to TRBJ2-7, with TRBD1 as a possible D gene (6 bases). Germline-derived CDR1 and CDR2 are MDHEN and SYDVKM. V was shortened by 10 bases and J by 1 base, with 14 bases between the two germline ends. CDR3 length: 13 amino acids. The chain's CDR3 is CAIGSGDSYEQYF. The CDR3 DNA follows: TGTGCCATCGGGTCAGGGGATTCCTACGAGCAGTACTTC.

The count of this clone is one. J is TRBJ1-5 and V is TRBV7-3; 8 bases line up with TRBD1. The germline CDR1 and CDR2 sequences are SGHTA and FQGTGA. The J segment lost 3 bases and the V segment lost 2 bases, leaving 9 bases of the junction unmatched. This CDR3 region has 17 residues. The CDR3 reads CASSLWVPDRVNQPQHF. The CDR3 DNA follows: TGTGCCAGCAGCTTATGGGTTCCGGACAGGGTCAATCAGCCCCAGCATTTT.

The genes are TRBV10-3 and TRBJ1-5, with TRBD1 as a possible D gene (6 bases). The germline gives CDR1 ENHRY, CDR2 SYGVKD. Trimming shortened V by 6 bases and J by 4 bases, and 10 bases separated the two germline ends. The CDR3 is 13 residues long. CDR3 loop: CAISGQYNQPQHF. The CDR3 nucleotides are TGTGCCATCAGCGGACAGTATAATCAGCCCCAGCATTTT.

The CDR3 coding sequence is TGTGCCAGCAGTTACTCGCAAGGGGTCACCCACGAGCAGTACTTC. Translating it yields CASSYSQGVTHEQYF. The chain combines TRBV6-5 with TRBJ2-7, with D perhaps TRBD1 (5 bases). The CDR3 extends over 15 amino acids. Germline-derived CDR1 and CDR2 are MNHEY and SVGAGI. Trimming took off 0 bases at V and 5 bases at J, with 14 bases between the two ends.

J is TRBJ2-5 and V is TRBV15; 11 bases match TRBD2. This CDR3 is 18 amino acids long. CDR1 and CDR2 (germline): LNHNV, YYDKDF (reference sequence). V was pared by 0 bases and J by 1 base, with 7 bases of the junction left unmatched. The CDR3 DNA sequence: TGTGCCACCAGCAGAGATAGCGGGAGGGCCACCGTCCAAGAGACCCAGTACTTC. Protein: CATSRDSGRATVQETQYF.

The rearrangement uses TRBV5-4 and TRBJ1-1, with TRBD1 identical over 8 bases. Germline CDR1 SGHNT, CDR2 YYREEE (reference sequence). Unmatched junction bases numbered 11, after V lost 4 bases and J lost 0 bases. The CDR3 totals 17 residues. CDR3 DNA: TGTGCCAGCAGCCCCCGTTCCGGGACAGGATTGAACACTGAAGCTTTCTTT. Protein product: CASSPRSGTGLNTEAFF.

This chain connects TRBV5-1 to TRBJ1-6; the match to TRBD1 covers 9 bases. Germline V gene sequence: CDR1 SGHRS, CDR2 YFSETQ. V was pared by 1 base and J by 7 bases, with 6 bases of the junction left unmatched. The CDR3 has 16 amino acids. DNA for the CDR3: TGCGCCAGCAGCTTGTTCGGGACAGGGCACAATTCACCCCTCCACTTT. Translating gives CASSLFGTGHNSPLHF.

V usage is TRBV5-1 and J usage is TRBJ2-7; 8 nucleotides match TRBD2. Germline values: CDR1 SGHRS, CDR2 YFSETQ. CDR3 length equals 15 residues. V was pared by 4 bases and J by 2 bases, with 8 bases of the junction left unmatched. CDR3 region: CASSMNTGGAYEQYF. Written as DNA, the CDR3 is TGCGCCAGCAGCATGAATACCGGGGGGGCCTACGAGCAGTACTTC. The full variable domain, completed using reference TRBV5-1 and TRBJ2-7, is KAGVTQTPRYLIKTRGQQVTLSCSPISGHRSVSWYQQTPGQGLQFLFEYFSETQRNKGNFPGRFSGRQFSNSRSEMNVSTLELGDSALYLCASSMNTGGAYEQYFGPGTRLTVT.

The rearrangement links TRBV27 to TRBJ2-7; 9 bases are a match to TRBD1. The CDR3 runs to 13 residues. Germline CDR1 is MNHEY and CDR2 is SMNVEV (reference sequence). After removal of 6 bases from V and 3 bases from J, the junction contained 3 bases not matched to a gene. CDR3 nucleotide sequence: TGTGCCAGCAGCCCGGGACAGGGCTACGAGCAGTACTTC. Its translation is CASSPGQGYEQYF.

This clone was seen only once. The chain employs TRBV5-1 and TRBJ2-2; 8 nucleotides match TRBD2. This CDR3 spans 16 amino acids. Trimming at V came to 6 bases and at J to 5 bases, leaving 12 bases not matched to a gene. Germline V gives CDR1 SGHRS, CDR2 YFSETQ. This CDR3 is CASTRSLSGATGELFF. The CDR3 DNA follows: TGCGCCAGCACCCGGAGCCTTAGCGGGGCTACCGGGGAGCTGTTTTTT.

This sequence joins TRBV20-1 and TRBJ1-2; 8 bases line up with TRBD1. CDR1 is DFQATT and CDR2 is SNEGSKA in the germline V gene (reference sequence). With 5 bases clipped from V and 4 bases from J, the junction kept 3 bases outside the gene matches. The length of the CDR3 is 12 residues. CDR3 sequence: CSAGGQGYGYTF. The CDR3 DNA reads TGCAGTGCTGGTGGACAGGGCTATGGCTACACCTTC.

A note on this clone: The identical CDR3 is also encoded by other nucleotide sequences in the sample. The chain has TRBV4-1 and TRBJ2-5, with a tentative D call TRBD2 (5 bases). V shed 0 bases and J shed 7 bases, with 12 bases lying between them. There are 14 residues in the CDR3. CDR1 is MGHRA and CDR2 is YSYEKL in the germline V gene. The CDR3 loop is CASSQDRRGWTQYF. CDR3 nucleotides: TGCGCCAGCAGCCAAGATCGACGGGGATGGACCCAGTACTTC.

The chain couples TRBV7-9 to TRBJ1-2; 8 bases agree with TRBD1. This CDR3 region has 15 residues. Germline trimming cut 5 bases from V and 2 bases from J; bases unmatched to any gene: 7. Germline assignment: CDR1 SEHNR and CDR2 FQNEAQ (reference sequence). Written as DNA, the CDR3 is TGTGCCAGCAGCCAGGGGGCGAGGCAAAACTATGGCTACACCTTC. This gives the protein CASSQGARQNYGYTF.

The chain carries TRBV28 and TRBJ2-3; TRBD1 matches at 8 bases. The CDR3 is made up of 15 amino acids. The ends lost 4 bases at V and 0 bases at J; junction bases unmatched: 3. Germline lookup yields CDR1 MDHEN and CDR2 SYDVKM. The CDR3 DNA sequence: TGTGCCAGCAGTTCCGGACAGGGAAGCACAGATACGCAGTATTTT. This codes for CASSSGQGSTDTQYF.

CDR3 residues: CASSWGGETQYF. CDR3 bases: TGTGCCAGCAGTTGGGGGGGGGAGACCCAGTACTTC. This chain uses TRBV27 with TRBJ2-5; the match to TRBD2 covers 7 bases. With V trimmed by 4 bases and J by 5 bases, 1 base remained unmatched. Looked up from germline, CDR1 is MNHEY and CDR2 is SMNVEV (reference sequence). The CDR3 has 12 amino acids.

The chain is built from TRBV28 and TRBJ1-1, with TRBD1 identical over 7 bases. This CDR3 region has 13 residues. Germline V gene lookup returns CDR1 MDHEN and CDR2 SYDVKM. V lost 4 bases and J lost 1; bases outside the gene matches: 0. The CDR3 DNA reads as TGTGCCAGCAGTTGGACAGGGAACACTGAAGCTTTCTTT. Protein sequence: CASSWTGNTEAFF.

This rearrangement joins TRBV29-1 to TRBJ1-1, with TRBD1 matching 7 bases. The trim removed 7 bases at V and 8 bases at J, leaving 7 bases unmatched. There are 11 residues in the CDR3. Germline assignment: CDR1 SQVTM and CDR2 ANQGSEA. This CDR3 is CSASGTAEAFF. DNA of the CDR3: TGCAGCGCATCCGGGACAGCCGAAGCTTTCTTT. Supplemented by reference TRBV29-1 and TRBJ1-1, the full variable domain reads SAVISQKPSRDICQRGTSLTIQCQVDSQVTMMFWYRQQPGQSLTLIATANQGSEATYESGFVIDKFPISRPNLTFSTLTVSNMSPEDSSIYLCSASGTAEAFFGQGTRLTVV.

V gene TRBV11-2 combines with J gene TRBJ2-3, with unresolved D. The CDR3 sequence is 15 residues long. The germline gives CDR1 SGHAT, CDR2 FQNNGV. Trimming took 5 bases from V and 5 from J, leaving 17 bases between them. The DNA of the CDR3 is TGTGCCAGCAGCACCACCACCCAGCCGGGAGATACGCAGTATTTT. Translating it yields CASSTTTQPGDTQYF. The entire variable domain, with the rest obtained from reference TRBV11-2 and TRBJ2-3, is as follows: EAGVAQSPRYKIIEKRQSVAFWCNPISGHATLYWYQQILGQGPKLLIQFQNNGVVDDSQLPKDRFSAERLKGVDSTLKIQPAKLEDSAVYLCASSTTTQPGDTQYFGPGTRLTVL.

This clone was picked up one time. This sequence joins TRBV10-3 and TRBJ1-4, with D possibly TRBD1 on 5 matching bases. The CDR3 has 18 residues. Trimming stripped 2 bases from V and 4 bases from J, with 20 bases between. From germline, CDR1 is ENHRY and CDR2 SYGVKD. CDR3 bases: TGTGCCATCAGTGAGCCCTTACTTGGGGTCGGGGGTAATGAAAAACTGTTTTTT. As protein: CAISEPLLGVGGNEKLFF.

The V call is TRBV21-1, the J call TRBJ2-7; the DNA was not compared with TRBD1, the D call given in the table. TRBV21-1 is given as a pseudogene. The CDR3 covers 14 residues. CDR3 amino acids: CASSNASQGYEQYF. The CDR3 nucleotides read TGTGCCAGCAGCAATGCCAGCCAGGGCTACGAGCAGTACTTC.

This sequence joins TRBV3-1 (or the pseudogene TRBV3-2) and TRBJ2-7; D not certain. This CDR3 contains 14 residues. V was shortened by 8 bases and J by 2 bases, with 16 bases between the two germline ends. In germline, CDR1 is LGHDT, CDR2 YNNKEL (reference sequence). The CDR3 DNA sequence: TGTGCCAGCCCTCTACACAGCCCGGCCTACGAGCAGTACTTC. This codes for CASPLHSPAYEQYF.

The rearrangement joins TRBV18 to TRBJ1-2; TRBD1 aligns across 7 bases. This CDR3 contains 16 residues. Per germline, CDR1 KGHSH and CDR2 LQKENI. Trimming took 3 bases from V and 2 from J; bases not matched to a gene: 9. As DNA, the CDR3 is TGTGCCAGCTCACCGAGAACAGGGGCGGAAAACTATGGCTACACCTTC. Translated, it gives CASSPRTGAENYGYTF.

The chain combines TRBV7-2 with TRBJ2-7, with a possible D match to TRBD2 (6 bases). CDR3 length: 15 amino acids. Trimming left V 5 bases short and J 0 bases short, with 14 bases between. Germline V gene data show CDR1 as SGHTA and CDR2 as FQGNSA. This CDR3 reads CASSIRGGASYEQYF. The CDR3 DNA sequence: TGTGCCAGCAGCATCCGGGGCGGGGCCTCCTACGAGCAGTACTTC.

The rearrangement links TRBV4-1 to TRBJ2-7, with TRBD2 identical over 16 bases. Germline V gene data show CDR1 as MGHRA and CDR2 as YSYEKL. Trimming at V came to 1 base and at J to 6 bases, leaving 6 bases not matched to a gene. The CDR3 spans 17 residues. The CDR3 sequence: CASSQVGLAGGPSEQYF. The CDR3 nucleotides read TGCGCCAGCAGCCAAGTGGGACTAGCGGGAGGGCCCTCCGAGCAGTACTTC.

This chain uses TRBV5-6 with TRBJ1-1; 9 bases are shared with TRBD1. V lost 4 bases and J lost 5; bases outside the gene matches: 9. Germline CDR1 reads SGHDT; CDR2 reads YYEEEE. CDR3 length equals 15 residues. The CDR3 bases are TGTGCCAGCAGCCCAACAACAGGGGGCTGGACTGAAGCTTTCTTT. This translates into CASSPTTGGWTEAFF.

The chain joins TRBV2 to TRBJ1-5; tentative D call: TRBD1 (5 bases). The V and J ends lost 6 bases and 3 bases respectively, with 12 bases between them. CDR1 SNHLY and CDR2 FYNNEI come from the germline V gene. The CDR3 is made up of 14 amino acids. The CDR3 nucleotides are TGTGCCAGCAGGGAGGGGACTGACAATCAGCCCCAGCATTTT. This codes for CASREGTDNQPQHF. Variable domain in full (rest from reference TRBV2 and TRBJ1-5): EPEVTQTPSHQVTQMGQEVILRCVPISNHLYFYWYRQILGQKVEFLVSFYNNEISEKSEIFDDQFSVERPDGSNFTLKIRSTKLEDSAMYFCASREGTDNQPQHFGDGTRLSIL.

V and J are TRBV7-9 and TRBJ2-5; TRBD2 agrees at 7 bases. V lost 5 bases to trimming and J lost 2 bases; unmatched junction nucleotides: 5. The CDR3 runs to 14 residues. Germline V gene data show CDR1 as SEHNR and CDR2 as FQNEAQ (reference sequence). The chain's CDR3 is CASSPQAGQETQYF. The CDR3 bases are TGTGCCAGCAGCCCACAAGCGGGGCAAGAGACCCAGTACTTC.